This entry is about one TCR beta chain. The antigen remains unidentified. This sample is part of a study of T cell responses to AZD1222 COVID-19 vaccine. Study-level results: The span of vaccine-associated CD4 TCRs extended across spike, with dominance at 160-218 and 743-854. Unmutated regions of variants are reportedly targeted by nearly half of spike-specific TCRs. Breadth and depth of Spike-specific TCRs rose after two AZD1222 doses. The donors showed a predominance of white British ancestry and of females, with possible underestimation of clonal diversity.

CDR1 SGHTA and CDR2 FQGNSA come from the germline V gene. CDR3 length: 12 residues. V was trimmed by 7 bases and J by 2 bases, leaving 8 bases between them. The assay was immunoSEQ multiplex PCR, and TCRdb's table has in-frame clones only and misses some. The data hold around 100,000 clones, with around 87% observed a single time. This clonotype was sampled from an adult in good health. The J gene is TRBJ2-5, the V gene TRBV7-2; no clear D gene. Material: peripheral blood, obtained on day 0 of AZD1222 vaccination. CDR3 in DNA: TGTGCCAGCACCACCACGCAAGAGACCCAGTACTTC. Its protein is CASTTTQETQYF.